These 2 T cell receptor beta chains share one sample of origin, sequenced in a study of cytomegalovirus exposure and HLA in healthy donors. PCR amplification relied on 60 Vbeta primers (plus 13 Jbeta primers). Produced via immunoSEQ multiplex PCR; TCRdb's table is partial and in-frame only. The table lists 200,000 or so clones, over 70% of them singletons. Sequenced material: PBMCs. The receptors were gathered from a woman aged 18 to 35 in good health and CMV-seropositive.

This chain joins TRBV27 and TRBJ2-5, with 11 bases lining up with TRBD2. V lost 2 bases to trimming and J lost 0 bases; unmatched junction nucleotides: 8. Germline lookup yields CDR1 MNHEY and CDR2 SMNVEV (reference sequence). The CDR3 sequence is 18 residues long. DNA for the CDR3: TGTGCCAGCAGTTTAACTAGCGGGGGACGAAGGTACCAAGAGACCCAGTACTTC. Its protein is CASSLTSGGRRYQETQYF.

This clone was detected once. The V gene is TRBV5-5, the J gene TRBJ2-5, with D uncertain. Germline-derived CDR1 and CDR2 are SGHKS and YYEKEE (reference sequence). Trimming took 2 bases from V and 7 from J, leaving 24 bases between them. The CDR3 runs to 17 residues. The CDR3 is CASSFLVNPITAWTQYF. DNA of the CDR3: TGTGCCAGCAGCTTCTTAGTCAACCCGATCACCGCTTGGACCCAGTACTTC.